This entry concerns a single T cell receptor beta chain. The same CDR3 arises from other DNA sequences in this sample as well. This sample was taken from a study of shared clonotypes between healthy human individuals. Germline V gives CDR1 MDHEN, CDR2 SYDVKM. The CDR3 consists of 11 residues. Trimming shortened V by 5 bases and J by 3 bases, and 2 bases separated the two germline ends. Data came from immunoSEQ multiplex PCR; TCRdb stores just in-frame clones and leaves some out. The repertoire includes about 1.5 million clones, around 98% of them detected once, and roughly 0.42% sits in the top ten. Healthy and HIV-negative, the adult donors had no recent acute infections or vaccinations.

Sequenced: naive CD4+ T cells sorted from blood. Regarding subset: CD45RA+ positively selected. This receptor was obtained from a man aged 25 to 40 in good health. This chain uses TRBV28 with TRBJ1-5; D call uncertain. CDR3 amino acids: CASSHNQPQHF. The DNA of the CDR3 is TGTGCCAGCAGTCACAATCAGCCCCAGCATTTT.